The 26 T cell receptor beta chains below were found in one sample sequenced in a study of shared clonotypes between healthy human individuals. The repertoire was sequenced with immunoSEQ multiplex PCR; TCRdb's copy has only in-frame clones and lacks some. The table has approximately 330,000 clones, 73% seen once; the top ten hold over 9.5%. The sequenced sample consisted of memory CD4+ T cells sorted from blood. The subset was: CD45RA-negative fraction. These receptor sequences come from a young man in good health.

This clone was detected a few times. The chain is built from TRBV5-6 and TRBJ2-2; D unresolved. The V gene lost 1 base and the J gene lost 6 bases, with 4 bases spanning the gap. The germline V gene encodes CDR1 SGHDT and CDR2 YYEEEE. This CDR3 is built from 12 residues. The CDR3: CASSLFSGELFF. The CDR3 DNA reads as TGTGCCAGCAGCTTGTTTTCCGGGGAGCTGTTTTTT.

This chain joins TRBV5-1 and TRBJ2-1; possible D gene TRBD2, 6 bases. With 5 bases removed from V and 6 bases from J, the gap between germline ends came to 6 bases. CDR3 length: 11 residues. Germline lookup yields CDR1 SGHRS and CDR2 YFSETQ. CDR3 sequence: CASRGGNEQFF. The CDR3 coding sequence is TGCGCCAGCAGGGGAGGCAATGAGCAGTTCTTC.

This chain joins TRBV6-5 and TRBJ2-1; 7 positions agree with TRBD1. The V gene's germline CDR1 is MNHEY and CDR2 SVGAGI. This CDR3 spans 14 amino acids. The ends lost 7 bases at V and 3 bases at J; junction bases unmatched: 6. The CDR3 bases are TGTGCCAGCACTCGGGACAGAGACTACAATGAGCAGTTCTTC. It is translated as CASTRDRDYNEQFF.

The chain links TRBV6-5 to TRBJ2-2; no clear D gene. CDR1 and CDR2 from the germline V gene are MNHEY and SVGAGI. The CDR3 runs 15 residues. V gave up 5 bases and J gave up 6 bases, with 16 bases separating them. This CDR3 reads CASSISAIWPGELFF. Here the CDR3 DNA reads TGTGCCAGCAGTATCTCAGCGATCTGGCCCGGGGAGCTGTTTTTT.

This chain uses TRBV5-1 with TRBJ2-5, with D possibly being TRBD2 (5 bases). The CDR3 spans 18 residues. The V and J ends lost 7 bases and 5 bases respectively, with 30 bases between them. Germline V lookup: CDR1 SGHRS, CDR2 YFSETQ. The chain's CDR3 is CASGSNYGRVGIGETQYF. For the CDR3, the DNA is TGCGCCAGCGGCTCGAACTACGGGCGGGTGGGCATCGGCGAGACCCAGTACTTC.

This sequence joins TRBV30 and TRBJ1-3, with 11 bases lining up with TRBD1. CDR3 length: 14 residues. Per the germline V gene, CDR1 is GTSNPN and CDR2 is SVGIG (reference sequence). Trimming at V came to 5 bases and at J to 3 bases, leaving 3 bases not matched to a gene. The CDR3 DNA sequence: TGTGCCTGGTCCGGGACAGGGGGTGGAAACACCATATATTTT. Amino acids: CAWSGTGGGNTIYF.

The chain has TRBV7-2 and TRBJ1-1, with D unresolved. V shed 2 bases and J shed 7 bases, with 8 bases lying between them. This CDR3 is 12 amino acids long. Germline CDR1 and CDR2: SGHTA and FQGNSA. Written as DNA, the CDR3 is TGTGCCAGCAGCTTAATGCGGGGTGAAGCTTTCTTT. Protein product: CASSLMRGEAFF.

The V call is TRBV18, the J call TRBJ2-2, with a possible D match to TRBD1 (5 bases). This CDR3 spans 15 amino acids. CDR1 and CDR2 (germline): KGHSH, LQKENI. Trimming removed 0 bases at V and 6 bases at J, with 11 bases between. CDR3 region: CASSPPFQGAGELFF. As DNA, the CDR3 is TGTGCCAGCTCACCACCGTTCCAGGGCGCCGGGGAGCTGTTTTTT.

V and J are TRBV18 and TRBJ1-3, with a possible D match to TRBD1 (5 bases). The CDR3 sequence is 15 residues long. The V gene's germline CDR1 is KGHSH and CDR2 LQKENI. Trimming took 2 bases from V and 0 from J, leaving 8 bases between them. CDR3 coding DNA: TGTGCCAGCTCACCATCGGACAACTCTGGAAACACCATATATTTT. Translation gives CASSPSDNSGNTIYF.

This chain uses TRBV7-2 with TRBJ2-3; perhaps TRBD2 as D (6 bases). Between the trimmed V and J ends, which lost 1 base and 5 bases, there was a span of 16 bases. Germline V CDR1 and CDR2: SGHTA, FQGNSA. This CDR3 is 16 amino acids long. The CDR3 sequence: CASSLVGSSAGDTQYF. CDR3 nucleotide sequence: TGTGCCAGCAGCTTAGTCGGGTCTAGCGCTGGAGATACGCAGTATTTT.

V is TRBV28 and J is TRBJ1-4, with D unclear. Germline CDR1 MDHEN, CDR2 SYDVKM. Trimming took off 2 bases at V and 4 bases at J, with 8 bases between the two ends. This CDR3 has 14 amino acids. The CDR3 here is CASSLVSHNEKLFF. The CDR3 region has the DNA TGTGCCAGCAGTTTAGTCTCCCATAATGAAAAACTGTTTTTT.

The CDR3 reads CASSLAGQGSGYGYTF. CDR3 DNA: TGTGCCAGCAGCTTGGCGGGACAGGGATCCGGCTATGGCTACACCTTC. The V and J genes are TRBV5-4 and TRBJ1-2; 9 nucleotides agree with TRBD1. Losses at the gene ends were 0 bases for V and 4 bases for J; bases not matched to a gene: 7. The CDR3 loop spans 16 amino acids. Germline V gene data show CDR1 as SGHNT and CDR2 as YYREEE (reference sequence).

The rearrangement joins TRBV6-1 to TRBJ2-2; D remains unclear. Looked up from germline, CDR1 is MNHNS and CDR2 is SASEGT. This CDR3 spans 16 amino acids. Deletions cut 3 bases from V and 4 bases from J, with 15 bases between. The CDR3 DNA follows: TGTGCCAGCAGTGATCGGCTGAGAGCCAGCACCGGGGAGCTGTTTTTT. This gives the protein CASSDRLRASTGELFF.

The chain joins TRBV5-1 to TRBJ1-4, with 8 bases that match TRBD1. V was clipped by 2 bases and J by 8 bases; unmatched bases: 14. The CDR3 consists of 17 residues. CDR1 and CDR2 (germline): SGHRS, YFSETQ. DNA for the CDR3: TGCGCCAGCAGCTTACGGAGTTTGGACAGGGATAGCGAAAAACTGTTTTTT. Protein: CASSLRSLDRDSEKLFF.

The rearrangement uses TRBV5-1 and TRBJ2-1, with D hard to call. V lost 0 bases and J lost 8, with 18 bases in between. The CDR3 extends over 16 amino acids. Germline V gene sequence: CDR1 SGHRS, CDR2 YFSETQ. CDR3 DNA: TGCGCCAGCAGCTTGGCCGTCGTTTCAGGCTCAGATGAGCAGTTCTTC. Translated, it gives CASSLAVVSGSDEQFF.

The CDR3 is CALGRLRTGELFF. CDR3 DNA sequence: TGTGCCCTCGGGCGGTTGAGAACCGGGGAGCTGTTTTTT. This chain connects TRBV19 to TRBJ2-2; D gene uncertain. Germline assignment: CDR1 LNHDA and CDR2 SQIVND (reference sequence). The CDR3 runs to 13 residues. Trimming cost V 11 bases and J 5 bases, with 15 bases left between them.

In its sample, this clone was seen once. CDR3 DNA: TGTGCCACCAGCAGGGGACAGGCAAATGAAAAACTGTTTTTT. Its protein is CATSRGQANEKLFF. The chain links TRBV15 to TRBJ1-4; 8 nucleotides match TRBD1. The V gene end was trimmed by 3 bases and the J gene end by 5 bases; junction bases not matched to a gene: 2. Germline V gene data show CDR1 as LNHNV and CDR2 as YYDKDF (reference sequence). This CDR3 has 14 amino acids.

The V and J genes are TRBV27 and TRBJ2-7; weak D call: TRBD2 (5 bases). In germline, CDR1 is MNHEY, CDR2 SMNVEV (reference sequence). The CDR3 has 15 residues. The V end was cut by 2 bases, the J end by 1 base, with 12 bases between. The CDR3 loop reads CASSLRSSGSYEQYF. The CDR3 region has the DNA TGTGCCAGCAGTTTAAGGAGTTCGGGGTCCTACGAGCAGTACTTC.

The chain uses TRBV25-1 and TRBJ2-3; TRBD1 is a possible D gene (6 bases). V was cut by 6 bases and J by 0 bases, with 10 bases left in between. Germline V gene sequence: CDR1 MGHDK, CDR2 SYGVNS. The CDR3 has 14 amino acids. Written as DNA, the CDR3 is TGTGCCAGCAGGAGGACAGAGAGCACAGATACGCAGTATTTT. Protein sequence: CASRRTESTDTQYF.

This clone occurred many times. The rearrangement uses TRBV27 and TRBJ2-2, with 7 bases aligning to TRBD1. This CDR3 has 15 amino acids. Germline V gene sequence: CDR1 MNHEY, CDR2 SMNVEV (reference sequence). V lost 4 bases and J lost 7; bases outside the gene matches: 9. CDR3 DNA sequence: TGTGCCAGCAGTTCAACTACAGGGGCGGACGGGGAGCTGTTTTTT. Translated: CASSSTTGADGELFF.

To note about this clone: At one of its ends the junction is not consistent with the germline gene, which may arise from a read error. This chain links TRBV11-3 with TRBJ2-5; tentative D call: TRBD1 (5 bases). The CDR3 contains 13 residues. From germline, CDR1 is SGHNT and CDR2 YENEEA. The CDR3: CASSFQGEEIQYF. The CDR3, as DNA: TGTGCCAGCAGCTTCCAAGGGGAAGAGATCCAGTACTTC.

This chain links TRBV7-2 with TRBJ2-3; 11 positions agree with TRBD2. V trimming: 4 bases; J trimming: 3 bases; junction bases outside the gene matches: 12. From germline, CDR1 is SGHTA and CDR2 FQGNSA. The CDR3 contains 18 residues. CDR3: CASSSGLAGTARTDTQYF. The CDR3 nucleotides are TGTGCCAGCAGCTCTGGACTAGCGGGTACCGCACGTACAGATACGCAGTATTTT.

The chain combines TRBV11-2 with TRBJ2-1; 12 positions match TRBD2. CDR3 length: 18 residues. In germline, CDR1 is SGHAT, CDR2 FQNNGV. The junction had 10 bases not matched to a gene; V was cut back by 3 bases and J by 4 bases. The CDR3, as DNA: TGTGCCAGCAGCTTTAGACGAGCCGGGACTAGCGGGTACAATGAGCAGTTCTTC. Residues: CASSFRRAGTSGYNEQFF.

The rearrangement joins TRBV6-6 to TRBJ2-2; 10 bases line up with TRBD1. CDR3 size: 14 residues. Germline V lookup: CDR1 MNHNY, CDR2 SVGAGI (reference sequence). Trimming cost V 8 bases and J 4 bases; bases outside gene matches: 4. The CDR3 region has the DNA TGTGCCAGCGGGAGGACAGGGGGCACCGGGGAGCTGTTTTTT. As protein: CASGRTGGTGELFF.

This chain connects TRBV6-1 to TRBJ2-1, with 10 bases that match TRBD1. The V gene end was trimmed by 4 bases and the J gene end by 1 base; junction bases not matched to a gene: 13. Looked up from germline, CDR1 is MNHNS and CDR2 is SASEGT. This CDR3 has 19 residues. The CDR3 region is CASSAWDDRGHGSYNEQFF. The CDR3, as DNA: TGTGCCAGCAGTGCCTGGGACGACAGGGGGCACGGGTCCTACAATGAGCAGTTCTTC.

As for this clone: This clone may be a read error of a much larger clone one base away. Other DNA sequences of this sample code for an identical CDR3. The rearrangement uses TRBV5-4 and TRBJ1-2, with D maybe TRBD1 (6 bases). The CDR3 covers 13 residues. In germline, CDR1 is SGHNT, CDR2 YYREEE (reference sequence). Trimming pared 4 bases from V and 2 bases from J, leaving 9 bases between. The CDR3 region has the DNA TGTGCCAGCAGCCCGGACAGAAACTATGGCTACACCTTC. Translation gives CASSPDRNYGYTF.